This T cell receptor beta chain was observed in a study of cytomegalovirus exposure and HLA in healthy donors. This clone showed up just once. Antigen specificity is unknown. The sample carries other DNA sequences with the same CDR3. Study-wide points: Investigators reported approximately 150 TCR beta chains as tied to cytomegalovirus. In an earlier analysis, most TCR beta V segments were productive about 87% or about 30% of the time.

Both 60 Vbeta primers and 13 Jbeta primers went into the PCR. The assay was immunoSEQ multiplex PCR, and TCRdb's table has in-frame clones only and misses some. The sample holds some 160,000 clones, around 88% seen once. This CDR3 region has 17 residues. Trimming took 5 bases from V and 10 from J; bases not matched to a gene: 22. Germline values: CDR1 SQVTM, CDR2 ANQGSEA. The clonotype originates from a woman aged 18-29 years in good health and CMV-seronegative. The chain combines TRBV29-1 with TRBJ2-1, with 8 bases aligning to TRBD1. The specimen sequenced was PBMCs. CDR3 in DNA: TGCAGCGTTCCACATTGGACAGGGCAAATTGTATTTGCCGAGCAGTTCTTC. Protein sequence: CSVPHWTGQIVFAEQFF.